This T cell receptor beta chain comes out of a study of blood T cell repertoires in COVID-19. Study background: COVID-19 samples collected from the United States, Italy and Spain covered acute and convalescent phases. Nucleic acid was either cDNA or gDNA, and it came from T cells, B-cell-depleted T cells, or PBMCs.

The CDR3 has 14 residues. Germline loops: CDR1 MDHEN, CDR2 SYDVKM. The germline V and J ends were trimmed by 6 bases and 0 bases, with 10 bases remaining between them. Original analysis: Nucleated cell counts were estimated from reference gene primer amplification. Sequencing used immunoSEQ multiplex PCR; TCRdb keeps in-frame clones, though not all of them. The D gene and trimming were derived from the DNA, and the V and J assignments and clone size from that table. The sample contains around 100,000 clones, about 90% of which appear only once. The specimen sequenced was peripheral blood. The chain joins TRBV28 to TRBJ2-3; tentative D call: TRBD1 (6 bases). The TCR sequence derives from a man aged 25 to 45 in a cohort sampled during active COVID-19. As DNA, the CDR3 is TGTGCCAGCAGCCCTACAGGGAGCACAGATACGCAGTATTTT. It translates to CASSPTGSTDTQYF.